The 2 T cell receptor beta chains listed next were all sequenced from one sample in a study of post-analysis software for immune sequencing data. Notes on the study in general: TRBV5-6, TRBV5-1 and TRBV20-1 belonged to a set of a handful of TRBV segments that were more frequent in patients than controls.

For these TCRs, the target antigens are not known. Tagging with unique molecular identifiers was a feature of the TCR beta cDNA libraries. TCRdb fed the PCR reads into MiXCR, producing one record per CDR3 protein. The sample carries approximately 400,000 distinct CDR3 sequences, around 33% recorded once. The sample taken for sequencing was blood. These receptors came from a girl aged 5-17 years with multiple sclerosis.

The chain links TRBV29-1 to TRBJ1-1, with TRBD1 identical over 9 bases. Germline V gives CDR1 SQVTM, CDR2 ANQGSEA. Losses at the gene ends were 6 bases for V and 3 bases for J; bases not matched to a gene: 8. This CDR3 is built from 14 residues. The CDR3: CSVDRGNGDTEAFF. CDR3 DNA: TGCAGCGTCGACAGGGGGAACGGGGACACTGAAGCTTTCTTT. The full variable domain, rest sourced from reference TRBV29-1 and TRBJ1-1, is SAVISQKPSRDICQRGTSLTIQCQVDSQVTMMFWYRQQPGQSLTLIATANQGSEATYESGFVIDKFPISRPNLTFSTLTVSNMSPEDSSIYLCSVDRGNGDTEAFFGQGTRLTVV.

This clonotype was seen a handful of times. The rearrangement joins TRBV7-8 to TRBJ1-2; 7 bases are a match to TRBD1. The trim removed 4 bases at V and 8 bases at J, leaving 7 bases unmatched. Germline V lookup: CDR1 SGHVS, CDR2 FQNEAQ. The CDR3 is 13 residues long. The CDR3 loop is CASSSGTAGGYTF. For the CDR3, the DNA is TGTGCCAGCAGCTCCGGGACAGCGGGGGGCTACACCTTC. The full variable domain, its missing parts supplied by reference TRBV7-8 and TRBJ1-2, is GAGVSQSPRYKVAKRGQDVALRCDPISGHVSLFWYQQALGQGPEFLTYFQNEAQLDKSGLPSDRFFAERPEGSVSTLKIQRTQQEDSAVYLCASSSGTAGGYTFGSGTRLTVV.